This T cell receptor beta chain was documented in a study of identifying expanded T cells in peripheral blood. Whole-study results and caveats: Variance in clone template counts between approximately two-week samples significantly increased with total template count across all healthy donors.

Of note for this clone: The antigen remains unidentified.

The table came from immunoSEQ multiplex PCR; TCRdb's copy has only in-frame clones and leaves some out. This table holds about 130,000 clones, about 86% found once. The CDR3 runs 15 residues. Between the trimmed V and J ends, which lost 3 bases and 4 bases, there was a span of 13 bases. Germline V gene lookup returns CDR1 SEHNR and CDR2 FQNEAQ (reference sequence). Collection occurred without any documented infections or immune events in donors. Sequenced: blood. The clonotype comes from a person aged 18 to 70 in good health. The genes are TRBV7-9 and TRBJ1-5; TRBD1 is a possible D gene (5 bases). The CDR3, as DNA: TGTGCCAGCAGCTTCGGGGGGAGCCCTAATCAGCCCCAGCATTTT. It translates to CASSFGGSPNQPQHF.